The source of this T cell receptor beta chain is a study of blood T cell repertoires in COVID-19. The CDR3 extends over 15 amino acids. The germline V gene has CDR1 SGHRS and CDR2 YFSETQ. V was cut by 3 bases and J by 2 bases, with 14 bases left in between. Study processing details: Estimates of nucleated cell counts were drawn from the amplification of reference gene primers. Using immunoSEQ multiplex PCR, the repertoire was profiled, and TCRdb retains in-frame clones only, with some absent. The V and J calls and clone size come from that table; D and trimming were worked out from the DNA. The repertoire holds around 170,000 clones, with roughly 70% as singletons.

The chain joins TRBV5-1 to TRBJ1-1, with unresolved D. The sample comprised peripheral blood. The sequence was obtained from a woman at least 80 years old with acute or convalescent COVID-19. CDR3 residues: CASSSGGVGNTEAFF. The CDR3 region has the DNA TGCGCCAGCAGCTCCGGAGGTGTGGGCAACACTGAAGCTTTCTTT.